The 14 T cell receptor beta chains below were found in one sample sequenced in a study of T cells in women clearing cervical HPV infection. Produced via immunoSEQ multiplex PCR; TCRdb's table is partial and in-frame only. The data include roughly 15,000 clones; the top ten clones carry around 10%. The sequenced sample consisted of blood buffy coat. The receptor source for this set is a woman between 18 and 70 years old with a cervical HPV16 infection that either progressed to CIN3+ or cleared (not recorded which).

On this clone: With the read ending 3 residues before the CDR3 end, the germline J gene is used to fill in that end. This sequence joins TRBV5-1 and TRBJ2-2; perhaps TRBD1 as D (5 bases). The CDR3 runs 12 residues. From germline, CDR1 is SGHRS and CDR2 YFSETQ. The CDR3 spells CASRIQDRELFF. Incomplete CDR3 DNA: TGCGCCAGCAGAATACAGGACCGAGAG.

Considering frequency, this clone is medium-sized. The sequence runs out 3 residues before the end of the CDR3; the remainder is reconstructed from the germline J gene. V is TRBV6-2 or TRBV6-3 and J is TRBJ1-1; D unresolved. Trimming left V 2 bases short and J 4 bases short, with 8 bases between. Germline CDR1 MNHEY, CDR2 SVGEGT. This CDR3 contains 13 residues. The sequenced part of the CDR3 DNA is TGTGCCAGCAGTTACGGGCCAGGCACTGAA. Translating gives CASSYGPGTE. Given in full, the CDR3 is CASSYGPGTEAFF.

Worth noting for this clone: The CDR3 end falls 3 residues outside the read, so it is completed with the germline J gene. The chain carries TRBV20-1 and TRBJ1-1; 8 nucleotides match TRBD1. Germline-derived CDR1 and CDR2 are DFQATT and SNEGSKA (reference sequence). The CDR3 loop spans 15 amino acids. J was trimmed by 1 base and V by 5 bases; bases with no gene match: 9. The sequenced part of the CDR3 DNA is TGCAGTGCTCCACCCCGGACAGGGACGAACACTGAA. It codes for CSAPPRTGTNTE. The entire CDR3 sequence reads CSAPPRTGTNTEAFF.

Of note for this clone: The observed sequence ends 3 residues before the CDR3 terminus, with the missing tail filled in from the germline J gene. The V gene is TRBV12-3 or TRBV12-4, the J gene TRBJ2-1; 9 nucleotides match TRBD1. V gave up 7 bases and J gave up 4 bases; unmatched junction bases: 8. The CDR3 extends over 15 amino acids. CDR3 protein: CASTMGQGRYNEQFF. The sequenced part of the CDR3 DNA is TGTGCCAGCACCATGGGACAGGGACGTTACAATGAG.

Regarding this clone: Read data end 3 residues before the CDR3 end; the end is taken from the germline J gene. The chain couples TRBV2 to TRBJ1-2, with a weak D call TRBD1 (5 bases). Per germline, CDR1 SNHLY and CDR2 FYNNEI. The V gene lost 6 bases and the J gene lost 0 bases, with 8 bases spanning the gap. There are 13 residues in the CDR3. The part of the CDR3 DNA that was read is TGTGCCAGCAGGCAGGGAGCTAACTATGGC. As protein: CASRQGANYG. The full CDR3 is CASRQGANYGYTF. Full variable domain (remainder filled in from reference TRBV2 and TRBJ1-2): EPEVTQTPSHQVTQMGQEVILRCVPISNHLYFYWYRQILGQKVEFLVSFYNNEISEKSEIFDDQFSVERPDGSNFTLKIRSTKLEDSAMYFCASRQGANYGYTFGSGTRLTVV.

The CDR3 DNA, read in part, is TGTGCCAGCAGCAGCGGGAGCTCCTACAATGAG. It is translated as CASSSGSSYNE. The full CDR3 is CASSSGSSYNEQFF. V gene TRBV5-6 combines with J gene TRBJ2-1; 8 bases align to TRBD2. The observed sequence ends 3 residues before the CDR3 terminus, with the missing tail filled in from the germline J gene. Germline CDR1 is SGHDT and CDR2 is YYEEEE. There are 14 residues in the CDR3. V was pared by 4 bases and J by 0 bases, with 0 bases of the junction left unmatched.

Concerning this clone itself: The read ends 3 residues early relative to the CDR3; the germline J gene fills the gap. V is TRBV6-2 or TRBV6-3 and J is TRBJ2-7; TRBD1 matches 7 bases. J gave up 2 bases and V 5 bases, and 6 bases lay outside the gene matches. This CDR3 region has 14 residues. Germline assignment: CDR1 MNHEY and CDR2 SVGEGT. The CDR3 here is CASSVDRVAYEQYF. CDR3 DNA, as far as it was read: TGTGCCAGCAGTGTCGACAGGGTGGCCTACGAG.

The covered CDR3 bases are TGTGCCAGTAGTCTAGGGCCCCTCTACAATGAG. This encodes CASSLGPLYNE. The CDR3 reads in full as CASSLGPLYNEQFF. The rearrangement links TRBV19 to TRBJ2-1; unclear D gene. Read sequence stops 3 residues before the CDR3 end, and the germline J gene provides the missing end. V lost 5 bases to trimming and J lost 3 bases, with 11 bases between them. The germline V gene has CDR1 LNHDA and CDR2 SQIVND (reference sequence). The length of the CDR3 is 14 residues.

Details on this clone: The read gets to within 3 residues of the CDR3 end, and the germline J gene fills in the rest. The V gene is TRBV19, the J gene TRBJ2-7; 10 bases line up with TRBD2. Germline lookup yields CDR1 LNHDA and CDR2 SQIVND (reference sequence). The CDR3 consists of 14 residues. V trimming: 8 bases; J trimming: 5 bases; junction bases outside the gene matches: 9. CDR3 DNA (partial): TGTGCCAGTGCACTTCTAGCGGGGGAAAACGAG. Translation: CASALLAGENE. From start to end, the CDR3 is CASALLAGENEQYF.

For this clone: At one end the junction does not follow the germline gene, possibly because of a read error. Read coverage stops 3 residues before the CDR3 terminus; the germline J gene supplies the remainder. This sequence joins TRBV20-1 and TRBJ1-2, with D unclear. Germline V gene lookup returns CDR1 DFQATT and CDR2 SNEGSKA (reference sequence). The CDR3 spans 12 residues. The sequenced CDR3 bases are TGCCGTGCCCCTTCGAACCAGAATGGC. It encodes CRAPSNQNG. The whole CDR3 protein reads CRAPSNQNGYTF.

As for this clone: The CDR3 goes on 3 residues after the read ends, and that part is filled in from the germline J gene. The genes are TRBV7-3 and TRBJ2-5; tentatively, D is TRBD1 (5 bases). The V end was cut by 5 bases, the J end by 1 base, with 14 bases between. The CDR3 consists of 15 residues. Germline V lookup: CDR1 SGHTA, CDR2 FQGTGA. CDR3 DNA (partial): TGTGCCAGCAGCCAAGACAGAAGAGCCCAAGAGACC. Protein: CASSQDRRAQET. The whole CDR3 protein is CASSQDRRAQETQYF.

As regards this clone: The read halts 3 residues ahead of the CDR3 end, with the missing end drawn from the germline J gene. The rearrangement uses TRBV4-1 and TRBJ2-5; D gene uncertain. V gave up 0 bases and J gave up 4 bases, with 12 bases separating them. The CDR3 has 15 amino acids. The germline CDR1 and CDR2 sequences are MGHRA and YSYEKL. The CDR3 DNA, read in part, is TGCGCCAGCAGCCAAGAGGGCAGTAAAGCAGAGACC. Translated: CASSQEGSKAET. The complete CDR3 protein is CASSQEGSKAETQYF.

In the case of this clone: Read data end 3 residues before the CDR3 end; the end is taken from the germline J gene. The chain uses TRBV29-1 and TRBJ1-2, with TRBD1 matching over 8 bases. This CDR3 is 12 amino acids long. From germline, CDR1 is SQVTM and CDR2 ANQGSEA. The covered CDR3 bases are TGCAGCGCGGACGGCCAGGGGGCGAGC. It encodes CSADGQGAS. The complete CDR3 reads CSADGQGASYTF.

A note on this clone: The read comes to an end 3 residues before the CDR3 does, leaving the germline J gene to fill in the end. This sequence joins TRBV5-1 and TRBJ2-3; no definite D call. V lost 3 bases to trimming and J lost 6 bases, with 8 bases between them. The length of the CDR3 is 12 residues. Germline CDR1 reads SGHRS; CDR2 reads YFSETQ. CDR3 DNA, as far as it was read: TGCGCCAGCAGCTCGAAAGGGGATACG. Protein product: CASSSKGDT. Given in full, the CDR3 is CASSSKGDTQYF.